This note documents a single T cell receptor beta chain sequence. This clonotype came up many times. Its target antigen remains unknown. Base-call qualities are not available, and no considerably larger clone is one nucleotide away. This entry belongs to a study of identical twins (dated by TCRdb to the mid-2010s). Study-wide context: To test whether fetal clonotypes persist, the study used deep sequencing on TCR alpha and beta repertoires from monozygotic twins, unrelated adults of various ages, and cord blood. To rule out contamination, replicate twin experiments were performed at different times with different library preparation protocols.

Measured from the cysteine to the phenylalanine, the CDR3 is 17 residues long. The only DNA kept is the CDR3, 51 bases in frame from the first base. V has 4 bases trimmed and J has 4 bases trimmed; junction bases matching no gene number 8. Per the germline V gene, SQVTM is the CDR1 and ANQGSEA is the CDR2. Broader findings and caveats from the paper: Zero-insertion analyses could be partly confounded by invariant T cells such as MAIT and iNKT, although diverse VJ usage argued against such confounding for most clonotypes. Abundant cord blood beta clonotypes carried fewer insertions; young adult naive repertoires showed a weaker similar trend, while memory repertoires showed none. Out-of-frame TCR alpha sequences shared between twins showed an excess of low generation-probability sequences compared with coincidental sharing between unrelated individuals. Because the same donors could not be followed over many years, the conclusions depended on cross-sectional statistical analysis. Out-of-frame TCR alpha sharing in monozygotic twins was systematically underestimated by recombination models, whereas sharing between unrelated individuals was in agreement with the recombination models. In beta out-of-frame sequences, excess twin sharing was weaker, because having fewer shared sequences lowered the signal-to-noise ratio.

Libraries were made using 5' RACE. Sequenced on an Illumina HiSeq 2000. A universal primer binding site was introduced by template switching, and a unique molecular identifier was present in the final cDNA, enabling accurate counting of TCR cDNA molecules. First-strand cDNA for TCR alpha and beta chains was synthesized from specific primers in the conserved constant-segment region. To control for contamination, every cDNA library carried two barcodes: a SMART-Mk sample barcode plus Illumina barcodes. TruSeq adapter sequences and Illumina sample barcodes were added in two successive PCR steps. TCR alpha and beta cDNA libraries were sequenced on the Illumina HiSeq platform with custom primers. The source study handled its data this way. MiGEC processed the raw reads to extract unique molecular identifiers, while MiXCR was used to determine the CDR3 positions. Recombination models were inferred per individual with the repgenHMM and IGoR tools using an EM algorithm. Shared clonotypes were analyzed with the tcR package in R, and sharing was normalized by the product of cloneset sizes. To study raw recombination free of thymic and clonal selection effects, out-of-frame nonproductive sequences were analyzed. TCRdb reworked the public reads: Q25 trimming with fastp, MiXCR clone assembly, productive beta chains retained. Entries that share a CDR3 protein sequence are merged under the most common genes and DNA. The V and J calls and clone size are TCRdb's, not the authors'. The sample records hundreds of thousands of distinct CDR3 sequences, 5.5% to 6.5% of which are singletons. Roughly 1.6% of the sample goes to the ten largest clones.

Only healthy Caucasian donors were included. The study also sequenced three unrelated non-twin adults: a male aged 18 to 30, a male aged 50 to 59 and a female aged 50 to 59. Miltenyi CD45RO+ enrichment and human naive T-cell isolation kits were used to isolate memory (CD45RO+) and naive T cells from PBMC. The specimen sequenced was naive T cells sorted from blood. Per the publication, the cell subset or site label means: cells isolated with a human naive T-cell isolation kit. The TCR comes from a man aged 18 to 30 in good health. The rearranged chain carries TRBV29-1 and TRBJ2-1; TRBD2 matches 15 bases in the middle. The nucleotides are TGCAGCGTTGGGACTAGCGGGAGGGGCCGGGGGTACAATGAGCAGTTCTTC. It translates as CSVGTSGRGRGYNEQFF.